A selection of T cell receptor beta chains follows, all from one sample in a study of blood T cell repertoires in COVID-19. The method was immunoSEQ multiplex PCR; TCRdb's version includes in-frame clones alone and lacks a portion of them. In the table there are fewer than 250,000 clones, approximately 85% of which are singletons. Sequences were obtained from PBMCs or T cells enriched from blood (not recorded which). All receptors come from a woman between 45 and 65 years old who had recovered from COVID-19. CDR3s include the opening cysteine and the closing phenylalanine or tryptophan. D genes are given only for firm matches. Expanded clones are given a class, and other clones once, few, many or no size at all.

j_call,v_call,cdr3_length,d_call,clone_size,cdr3_nt,cdr3_aa
TRBJ1-2,TRBV7-2,14,.,.,TGTGCCAGCAGCTTCCAGGGCTCTACCTATGGCTACACCTTC,CASSFQGSTYGYTF
TRBJ1-4,TRBV4-1,15,TRBD1,.,TGCGCCAGCAGCCACCCACAGGGGTCGAATGAAAAACTGTTTTTT,CASSHPQGSNEKLFF
TRBJ1-2,TRBV2,13,.,.,TGTGCCAGCAGTGAGGGGCTTATTGTCGGCTACACCTTC,CASSEGLIVGYTF
TRBJ2-7,TRBV28,14,TRBD2,.,TGTGCCAGCAGCCCCCGACTAGCGACCTACGAGCAGTACTTC,CASSPRLATYEQYF
TRBJ1-5,TRBV19,14,.,.,TGTGCCAGTACCAAGGACAGCTCATATCAGCCCCAGCATTTT,CASTKDSSYQPQHF
TRBJ2-2,TRBV11-2,15,.,.,TGTGCCAGCAGTTTGAGGGATGTGGGCACCGGGGAGCTGTTTTTT,CASSLRDVGTGELFF
TRBJ1-1,TRBV6-5,14,.,.,TGTGCCAGCAGTTACTACAGGTCGAACACTGAAGCTTTCTTT,CASSYYRSNTEAFF
TRBJ1-5,TRBV19,15,TRBD1,.,TGTGCCAGTAGTACGACAGGGGTTTGGAATCAGCCCCAGCATTTT,CASSTTGVWNQPQHF
TRBJ2-1,TRBV6-5,14,TRBD2,.,TGTGCCAGCAGTTTCCTAGCGGGACACAATGAGCAGTTCTTC,CASSFLAGHNEQFF
TRBJ2-1,TRBV4-1,14,TRBD2,once,TGCGCCAGCAGCCAGCTAGCGGGGAACAATGAGCAGTTCTTC,CASSQLAGNNEQFF
TRBJ1-2,TRBV6-6,15,TRBD1,.,TGTGCCAGCAGTTACTCACCGGGACAGGGAACCGGCTACACCTTC,CASSYSPGQGTGYTF
TRBJ1-1,TRBV18,16,TRBD1,.,TGTGCCAGCTCACCTCAGGGACAGGGGTTAAGTACTGAAGCTTTCTTT,CASSPQGQGLSTEAFF
TRBJ1-3,TRBV5-5,16,.,.,TGTGCCAGCAGCCTACAACAAAGGGGTCATGGAAACACCATATATTTT,CASSLQQRGHGNTIYF
TRBJ1-1,TRBV9,16,TRBD1,.,TGTGCCAGCAGCTTAAAACCGGGACAGGGTTGGACTGAAGCTTTCTTT,CASSLKPGQGWTEAFF